This is a list of T cell receptor beta chains from one sample in a study of cytomegalovirus exposure and HLA in healthy donors. Profiling relied on immunoSEQ multiplex PCR, and the TCRdb table lists in-frame clones only, not all of them. Of some 120,000 clones in the sample, around 80% were seen once. The sample consisted of PBMCs. The origin of the receptors is a man aged 45 to 65 in good health and CMV-seronegative. The CDR3 runs from the conserved cysteine through the conserved F or W. Some rows mark clone size as missing; the rest say once, few, many or name a class of expanded clone.

J gene,clone size,V gene,CDR3 protein
TRBJ2-2,NA,TRBV28,CASSFGRGRTGELFF
TRBJ1-2,NA,TRBV6-5,CASRRDRVDYGYTF
TRBJ2-5,NA,TRBV30,CAWGSGGLKETQYF
TRBJ1-6,NA,TRBV5-1,CASSPSPDRGPNSPLHF
TRBJ2-3,NA,TRBV6-5,CASSGAHHGTDTQYF
TRBJ2-7,NA,TRBV7-2,CASSPEAALSYEQYF
TRBJ2-3,NA,TRBV10-3,CAISMTSGGDTQYF
TRBJ2-7,once,TRBV25-1,CASSEGTDQYF
TRBJ2-5,few,TRBV7-9,CASSVPTTSVETQYF
TRBJ1-6,few,TRBV15,CATSRTGGYNSPLHF
TRBJ1-4,NA,TRBV28,CASTSATGGYEKLFF
TRBJ1-1,NA,TRBV29-1,CSVPGQGFAEAFF
TRBJ1-1,NA,TRBV11-2,CASSRRGQTYTEAFF
TRBJ2-7,NA,TRBV5-1,CASSFGERRNEQYF
TRBJ1-2,NA,TRBV6-5,CASSYSAGQNYGYTF
TRBJ2-1,NA,TRBV28,CASSLRQSIYNEQFF
TRBJ2-1,NA,TRBV18,CASSPPRLAAGDNEQFF
TRBJ2-1,once,TRBV27,CASSLRGLAVDEQFF
TRBJ1-1,NA,TRBV7-9,CATSGVNTEAFF
TRBJ1-2,NA,TRBV29-1,CSAGDRDYGYTF
TRBJ1-1,NA,TRBV2,CASRTEPRAFF
TRBJ2-4,NA,TRBV19,CASSIATGEGKNIQYF
TRBJ2-1,NA,TRBV7-2,CASSGQSGLATNEQFF